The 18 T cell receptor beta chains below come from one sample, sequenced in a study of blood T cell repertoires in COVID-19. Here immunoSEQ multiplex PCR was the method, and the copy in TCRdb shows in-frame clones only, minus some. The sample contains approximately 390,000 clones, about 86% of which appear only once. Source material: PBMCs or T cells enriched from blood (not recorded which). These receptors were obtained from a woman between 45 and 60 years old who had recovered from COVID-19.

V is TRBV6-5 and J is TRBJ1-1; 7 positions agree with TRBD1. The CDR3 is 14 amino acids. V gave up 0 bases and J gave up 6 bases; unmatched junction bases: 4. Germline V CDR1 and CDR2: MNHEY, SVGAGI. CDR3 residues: CASSYSKGASEAFF. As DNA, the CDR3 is TGTGCCAGCAGTTACTCGAAGGGGGCCTCTGAAGCTTTCTTT.

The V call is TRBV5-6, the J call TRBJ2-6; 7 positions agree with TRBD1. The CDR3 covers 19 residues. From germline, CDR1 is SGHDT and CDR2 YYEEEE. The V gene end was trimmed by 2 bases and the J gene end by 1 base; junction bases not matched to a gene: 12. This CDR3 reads CASSLIRDRSYSGANVLTF. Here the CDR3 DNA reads TGTGCCAGCAGCTTAATCCGGGACAGATCCTATTCTGGGGCCAACGTCCTGACTTTC.

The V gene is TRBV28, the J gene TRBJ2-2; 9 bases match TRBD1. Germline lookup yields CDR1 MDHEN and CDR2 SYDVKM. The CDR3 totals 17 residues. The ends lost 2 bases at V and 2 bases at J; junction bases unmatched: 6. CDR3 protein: CASSLIRGQGNTGELFF. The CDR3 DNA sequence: TGTGCCAGCAGTTTAATTAGGGGACAGGGTAACACCGGGGAGCTGTTTTTT.

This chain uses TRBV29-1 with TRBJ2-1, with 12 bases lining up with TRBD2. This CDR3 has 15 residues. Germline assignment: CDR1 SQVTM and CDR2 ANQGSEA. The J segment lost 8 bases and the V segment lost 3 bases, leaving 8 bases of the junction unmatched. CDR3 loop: CSVDLTSGGLDEQFF. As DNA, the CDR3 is TGCAGCGTTGATTTGACTAGCGGGGGATTGGATGAGCAGTTCTTC.

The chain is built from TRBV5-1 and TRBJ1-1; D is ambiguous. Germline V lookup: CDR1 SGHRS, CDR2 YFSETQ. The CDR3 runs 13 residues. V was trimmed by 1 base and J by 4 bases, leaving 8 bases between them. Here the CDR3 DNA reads TGCGCCAGCAGCTTGACACAGATCACTGAAGCTTTCTTT. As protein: CASSLTQITEAFF.

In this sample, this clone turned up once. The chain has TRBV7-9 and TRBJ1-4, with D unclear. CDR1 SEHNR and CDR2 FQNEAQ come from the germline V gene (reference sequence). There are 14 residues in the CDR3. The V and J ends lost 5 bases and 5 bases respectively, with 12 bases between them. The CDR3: CASSVKGGNEKLFF. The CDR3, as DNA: TGTGCCAGCAGCGTTAAAGGAGGGAATGAAAAACTGTTTTTT. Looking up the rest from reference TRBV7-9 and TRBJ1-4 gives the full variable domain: DTGVSQNPRHKITKRGQNVTFRCDPISEHNRLYWYRQTLGQGPEFLTYFQNEAQLEKSRLLSDRFSAERPKGSFSTLEIQRTEQGDSAMYLCASSVKGGNEKLFFGSGTQLSVL.

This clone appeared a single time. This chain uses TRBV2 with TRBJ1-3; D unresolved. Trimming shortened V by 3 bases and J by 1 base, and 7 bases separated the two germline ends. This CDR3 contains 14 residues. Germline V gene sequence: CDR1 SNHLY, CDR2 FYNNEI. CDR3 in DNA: TGTGCCAGCAGTGATCAGGTTTCTGGAAACACCATATATTTT. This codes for CASSDQVSGNTIYF.

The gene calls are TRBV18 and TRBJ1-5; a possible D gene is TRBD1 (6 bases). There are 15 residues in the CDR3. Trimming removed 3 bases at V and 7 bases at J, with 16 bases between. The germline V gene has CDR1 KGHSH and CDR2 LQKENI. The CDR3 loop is CASSPVIGGGQPQHF. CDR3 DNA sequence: TGTGCCAGCTCACCTGTCATAGGGGGTGGGCAGCCCCAGCATTTT.

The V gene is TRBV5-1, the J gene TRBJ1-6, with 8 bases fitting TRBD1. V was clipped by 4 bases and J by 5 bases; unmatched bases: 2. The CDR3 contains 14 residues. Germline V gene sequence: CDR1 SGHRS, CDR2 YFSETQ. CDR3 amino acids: CASSAQGDNSPLHF. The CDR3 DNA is TGCGCCAGCAGCGCACAGGGGGATAATTCACCCCTCCACTTT.

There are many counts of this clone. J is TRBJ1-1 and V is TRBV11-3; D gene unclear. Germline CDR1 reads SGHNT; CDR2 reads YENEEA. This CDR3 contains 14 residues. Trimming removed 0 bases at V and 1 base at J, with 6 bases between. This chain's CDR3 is CASSLEEPNTEAFF. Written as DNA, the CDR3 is TGTGCCAGCAGCTTAGAGGAGCCGAACACTGAAGCTTTCTTT.

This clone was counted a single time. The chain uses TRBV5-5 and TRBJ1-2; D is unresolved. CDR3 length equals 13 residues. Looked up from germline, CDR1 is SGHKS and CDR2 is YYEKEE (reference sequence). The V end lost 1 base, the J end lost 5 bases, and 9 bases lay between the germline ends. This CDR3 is CASSLMAEYGYTF. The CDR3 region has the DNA TGTGCCAGCAGCTTGATGGCGGAGTATGGCTACACCTTC. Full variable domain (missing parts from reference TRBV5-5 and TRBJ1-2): DAGVTQSPTHLIKTRGQQVTLRCSPISGHKSVSWYQQVLGQGPQFIFQYYEKEERGRGNFPDRFSARQFPNYSSELNVNALLLGDSALYLCASSLMAEYGYTFGSGTRLTVV.

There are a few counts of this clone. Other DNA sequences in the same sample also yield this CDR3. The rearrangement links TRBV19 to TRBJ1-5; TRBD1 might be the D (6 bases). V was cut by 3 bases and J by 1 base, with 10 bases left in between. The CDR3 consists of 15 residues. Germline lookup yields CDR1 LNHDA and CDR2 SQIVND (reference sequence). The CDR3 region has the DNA TGTGCCAGTAGTATCGGCAGGGGAAGCAATCAGCCCCAGCATTTT. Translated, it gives CASSIGRGSNQPQHF.

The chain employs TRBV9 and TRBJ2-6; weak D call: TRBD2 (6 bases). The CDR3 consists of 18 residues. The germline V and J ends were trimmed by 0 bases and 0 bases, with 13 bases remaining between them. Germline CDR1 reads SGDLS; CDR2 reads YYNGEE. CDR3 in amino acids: CASSVVGTPLSGANVLTF. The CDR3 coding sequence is TGTGCCAGCAGCGTAGTAGGGACTCCCCTCTCTGGGGCCAACGTCCTGACTTTC.

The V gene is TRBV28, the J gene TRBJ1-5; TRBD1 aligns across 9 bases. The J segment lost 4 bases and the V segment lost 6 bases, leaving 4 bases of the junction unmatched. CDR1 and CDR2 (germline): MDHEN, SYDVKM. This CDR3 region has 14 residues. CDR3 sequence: CASRRTGVNQPQHF. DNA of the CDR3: TGTGCCAGCAGACGGACAGGGGTTAATCAGCCCCAGCATTTT.

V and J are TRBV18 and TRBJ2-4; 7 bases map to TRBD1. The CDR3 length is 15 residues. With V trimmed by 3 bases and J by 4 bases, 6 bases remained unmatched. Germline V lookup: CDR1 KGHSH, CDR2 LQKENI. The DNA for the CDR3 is TGTGCCAGCTCACCCCTATGGACAGGAAAAAACATTCAGTACTTC. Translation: CASSPLWTGKNIQYF.

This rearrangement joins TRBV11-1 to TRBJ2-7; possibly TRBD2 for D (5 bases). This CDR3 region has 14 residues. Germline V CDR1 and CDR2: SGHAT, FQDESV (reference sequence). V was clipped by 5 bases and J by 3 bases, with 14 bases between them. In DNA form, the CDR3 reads TGTGCCAGCAGCCCCCGGACTGGAAACTACGAGCAGTACTTC. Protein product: CASSPRTGNYEQYF.

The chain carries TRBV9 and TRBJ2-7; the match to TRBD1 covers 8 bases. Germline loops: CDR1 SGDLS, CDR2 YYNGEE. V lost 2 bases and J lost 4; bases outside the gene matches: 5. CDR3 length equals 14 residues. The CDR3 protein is CASSVGQGFYEQYF. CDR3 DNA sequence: TGTGCCAGCAGCGTTGGACAGGGCTTTTACGAGCAGTACTTC.

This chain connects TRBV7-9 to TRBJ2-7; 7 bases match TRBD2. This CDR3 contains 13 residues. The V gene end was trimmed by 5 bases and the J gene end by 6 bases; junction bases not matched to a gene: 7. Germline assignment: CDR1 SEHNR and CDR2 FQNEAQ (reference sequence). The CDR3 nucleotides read TGTGCCAGCAGCCAAAAAGCGGGGCGCGAGCAGTACTTC. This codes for CASSQKAGREQYF.